The 30 T cell receptor beta chains listed next were all sequenced from one sample in a study of blood T cells in healthy people across ages. A second PCR, run for about 6 to 12 cycles, used a sample-barcoded 5' primer plus a J-beta primer mix. TCRdb called the 5' RACE reads again in MiXCR, with one record for every CDR3 protein. Here the sample spans roughly 2 million distinct CDR3 sequences, around 48% being singletons. Sequencing was performed on blood. The origin of the receptors is a middle-aged woman in good health.

Many counts were recorded for this clonotype. The J gene is TRBJ2-4, the V gene TRBV12-3 or TRBV12-4, with 8 nucleotides matching TRBD2. The CDR3 length is 14 residues. The trim removed 6 bases at V and 0 bases at J, leaving 1 base unmatched. As DNA, the CDR3 is TGTGCCAGCAGGGGACTAGTAGCCAAAAACATTCAGTACTTC. Residues: CASRGLVAKNIQYF.

The chain carries TRBV9 and TRBJ2-5, with D unclear. The CDR3 has 14 amino acids. Deletions cut 2 bases from V and 5 bases from J, with 13 bases between. Germline V gene sequence: CDR1 SGDLS, CDR2 YYNGEE. The CDR3 DNA reads TGTGCCAGCAGCGTGTCCCAAACGTGGGAGACCCAGTACTTC. The encoded protein is CASSVSQTWETQYF.

A few counts support this clonotype. The chain combines TRBV7-9 with TRBJ1-1; D might be TRBD1 (6 bases). V dropped 5 bases and J dropped 4 bases, with 17 bases sitting between them. This CDR3 region has 15 residues. Germline-derived CDR1 and CDR2 are SEHNR and FQNEAQ (reference sequence). This chain's CDR3 is CASSPGGGLSTEAFF. The CDR3 DNA sequence: TGTGCCAGCAGCCCCGGGGGCGGTTTATCCACTGAAGCTTTCTTT.

This clonotype was observed a few times. The chain is built from TRBV12-3 or TRBV12-4 and TRBJ1-2; 9 bases fit TRBD1. This CDR3 contains 15 residues. J gave up 7 bases and V 6 bases, and 12 bases lay outside the gene matches. CDR3 amino acids: CASRLTYGTGFGYTF. The DNA for the CDR3 is TGTGCCAGCAGACTAACCTACGGGACAGGGTTTGGCTACACCTTC.

In its sample, this clonotype was seen a few times. This chain connects TRBV6-5 to TRBJ1-2; D possibly corresponds to TRBD1 (5 bases). Germline CDR1 MNHEY, CDR2 SVGAGI. The CDR3 is 14 amino acids. V lost 8 bases and J lost 2, with 15 bases in between. The DNA for the CDR3 is TGTGCCAGCCAGGGAGGTGGGCTCAACTATGGCTACACCTTC. It codes for CASQGGGLNYGYTF.

The chain joins TRBV12-3 or TRBV12-4 to TRBJ2-5; TRBD1 matches 7 bases. This CDR3 region has 14 residues. Trimming removed 5 bases from V and 1 base from J; junction bases left unmatched: 4. The CDR3 DNA follows: TGTGCCAGCAGTCTACAGGGGACCCAAGAGACCCAGTACTTC. Its translation: CASSLQGTQETQYF.

This clonotype occurred a few times. The chain combines TRBV3-1 with TRBJ2-3; unclear D gene. The CDR3 extends over 15 amino acids. Germline values: CDR1 LGHDT, CDR2 YNNKEL (reference sequence). The V gene lost 2 bases and the J gene lost 2 bases, with 11 bases spanning the gap. DNA for the CDR3: TGTGCCAGCAGCCAATTTGGACGCCCCACAGATACGCAGTATTTT. It specifies CASSQFGRPTDTQYF.

As DNA, the CDR3 is TGCGCCAGCAGCCAAGAGAGGTCCTCAGATACGCAGTATTTT. This translates into CASSQERSSDTQYF. The chain links TRBV4-1 to TRBJ2-3; D gene ambiguous. This CDR3 region has 14 residues. Germline-derived CDR1 and CDR2 are MGHRA and YSYEKL. Deletions cut 0 bases from V and 4 bases from J, with 8 bases between.

The chain links TRBV2 to TRBJ2-1, with 7 bases identical to TRBD1. The CDR3 spans 15 residues. With V trimmed by 5 bases and J by 6 bases, 10 bases remained unmatched. CDR1 and CDR2 (germline): SNHLY, FYNNEI. CDR3 loop: CASSFRDSLVNEQFF. The CDR3, as DNA: TGTGCCAGCAGTTTCCGGGACAGTCTGGTCAATGAGCAGTTCTTC.

The sample holds a few counts of this clonotype. This chain links TRBV24-1 with TRBJ1-2; 8 bases fit TRBD1. The V gene's germline CDR1 is KGHDR and CDR2 SFDVKD. Unmatched junction bases numbered 0, after V lost 3 bases and J lost 4 bases. This CDR3 has 13 amino acids. The CDR3 sequence: CATSDGTGYGYTF. The CDR3 bases are TGTGCCACCAGTGATGGGACAGGCTATGGCTACACCTTC.

The V and J genes are TRBV12-5 and TRBJ2-1; 11 bases map to TRBD1. Germline V gene data show CDR1 as LGHNT and CDR2 as FRNRAP. CDR3 size: 15 residues. After removal of 6 bases from V and 8 bases from J, the junction contained 9 bases not matched to a gene. The CDR3 nucleotides read TGTGCTAGTGGCGATGGACAGGGGGCTATGGATGAGCAGTTCTTC. Encoded protein: CASGDGQGAMDEQFF.

The chain couples TRBV24-1 to TRBJ1-2; no clear D gene. Per the germline V gene, CDR1 is KGHDR and CDR2 is SFDVKD. The CDR3 spans 12 residues. V lost 5 bases, J lost 8 bases, and 11 bases lay in between. Here the CDR3 reads CATSGTSRGYTF. As DNA, the CDR3 is TGTGCCACCAGTGGGACCTCGCGGGGCTACACCTTC.

This clonotype was recorded only once. The chain joins TRBV27 to TRBJ2-3; D is perhaps TRBD2 (5 bases). This CDR3 has 14 amino acids. V gave up 3 bases and J gave up 6 bases, with 13 bases separating them. Germline lookup yields CDR1 MNHEY and CDR2 SMNVEV (reference sequence). CDR3 nucleotide sequence: TGTGCCAGCAGTTTCCGCACTCGAGGGGATACGCAGTATTTT. Residues: CASSFRTRGDTQYF.

The J gene is TRBJ2-7, the V gene TRBV12-3 or TRBV12-4; D remains unclear. V was cut by 3 bases and J by 2 bases, with 8 bases left in between. There are 13 residues in the CDR3. The CDR3 loop is CASSFNGPYEQYF. The CDR3 bases are TGTGCCAGCAGTTTCAACGGCCCCTACGAGCAGTACTTC.

The chain recombines TRBV6-1 with TRBJ2-6, with 7 nucleotides matching TRBD2. Germline assignment: CDR1 MNHNS and CDR2 SASEGT. The CDR3 length is 16 residues. The junction had 4 bases not matched to a gene; V was cut back by 5 bases and J by 0 bases. CDR3 bases: TGTGCCAGCAGTCGGGAGGCCGTCTCTGGGGCCAACGTCCTGACTTTC. Protein: CASSREAVSGANVLTF.

The chain couples TRBV20-1 to TRBJ2-4; 9 positions match TRBD1. The germline gives CDR1 DFQATT, CDR2 SNEGSKA (reference sequence). CDR3 length: 14 residues. In nucleotides, the CDR3 is TGCTCCATAGGACAGGGGATAGCCAAAAACATTCAGTACTTC. This gives the protein CSIGQGIAKNIQYF.

The rearrangement joins TRBV6-2 or TRBV6-3 to TRBJ2-1; D possibly corresponds to TRBD1 (6 bases). The better agreement between TRBJ2-7 and the DNA end casts doubt on the J call. CDR3 size: 15 residues. Germline values: CDR1 MNHEY, CDR2 SVGEGT. CDR3 protein: CASRPSGVSYNGQYF. In DNA form, the CDR3 reads TGTGCCAGCAGACCCTCAGGGGTCTCCTACAATGGGCAGTACTTC.

As DNA, the CDR3 is TGCGCCAGCAGCTTCCGGCCGAGCGATGAGCAGTTCTTC. It specifies CASSFRPSDEQFF. V and J are TRBV4-3 and TRBJ2-1; D is uncertain. The CDR3 extends over 13 amino acids. The ends were cut back, 5 bases at V and 8 bases at J, with 13 bases in the middle. The germline V gene has CDR1 LGHNA and CDR2 YSLEER.

Note on this clonotype: A much larger clonotype is one base distant, so this may be a read error. The rearrangement uses TRBV20-1 and TRBJ2-1, with 7 positions matching TRBD1. The CDR3 has 12 amino acids. J gave up 9 bases and V 3 bases, and 5 bases lay outside the gene matches. Per the germline V gene, CDR1 is DFQATT and CDR2 is SNEGSKA (reference sequence). The CDR3 DNA is TGCAGTGCTAGGACAGGGTTTGGTGAGCAGTTCTTC. Protein product: CSARTGFGEQFF.

The genes are TRBV5-1 and TRBJ2-7; TRBD1 agrees at 8 bases. CDR3 size: 14 residues. J lost 2 bases, V lost 8 bases, and 9 bases had no gene match. The germline CDR1 and CDR2 sequences are SGHRS and YFSETQ. The CDR3 is CASRGQVVPYEQYF. The CDR3 nucleotides are TGCGCCAGTCGGGGACAGGTTGTACCCTACGAGCAGTACTTC. Full variable domain (rest looked up from reference TRBV5-1 and TRBJ2-7): KAGVTQTPRYLIKTRGQQVTLSCSPISGHRSVSWYQQTPGQGLQFLFEYFSETQRNKGNFPGRFSGRQFSNSRSEMNVSTLELGDSALYLCASRGQVVPYEQYFGPGTRLTVT.

The chain has TRBV2 and TRBJ2-3, with TRBD2 matching over 9 bases. Germline CDR1 SNHLY, CDR2 FYNNEI. Trimming removed 7 bases from V and 2 bases from J; junction bases left unmatched: 4. This CDR3 has 14 residues. This CDR3 reads CASNLAGATDTQYF. CDR3 in DNA: TGTGCCAGCAATTTAGCGGGGGCCACAGATACGCAGTATTTT.

In this sample, this clonotype turned up a few times. The chain has TRBV2 and TRBJ2-1, with D possibly being TRBD1 (6 bases). V was clipped by 6 bases and J by 8 bases, with 17 bases between them. This CDR3 comprises 14 residues. Germline CDR1 reads SNHLY; CDR2 reads FYNNEI. The CDR3 protein is CASSKDRIIDEQFF. DNA for the CDR3: TGTGCCAGCAGCAAGGACAGAATCATCGATGAGCAGTTCTTC.

This clonotype was recorded a few times. The rearrangement uses TRBV5-1 and TRBJ1-6; D is unclear. The CDR3 runs 14 residues. Trimming removed 3 bases at V and 8 bases at J, with 12 bases between. The germline V gene has CDR1 SGHRS and CDR2 YFSETQ. The CDR3 loop reads CASSSGLEDSPLHF. The CDR3 DNA is TGCGCCAGCAGCTCGGGGTTAGAGGATTCACCCCTCCACTTT.

The V gene is TRBV24-1, the J gene TRBJ2-1; D is unclear. Trimming shortened V by 1 base and J by 5 bases, and 14 bases separated the two germline ends. Germline lookup yields CDR1 KGHDR and CDR2 SFDVKD. The CDR3 covers 16 residues. CDR3 bases: TGTGCCACCAGTGATTTTCTTAGTGACGGCAACAATGAGCAGTTCTTC. Its protein is CATSDFLSDGNNEQFF.

The rearrangement uses TRBV3-1 and TRBJ2-5; 8 bases line up with TRBD2. The DNA end is a closer match to TRBJ2-7, so the J assignment may be wrong. CDR1 and CDR2 (germline): LGHDT, YNNKEL (reference sequence). The CDR3 loop spans 15 amino acids. In DNA form, the CDR3 reads TGTGCCAGCAGCCAAGTCGAGCGGGGGACCGGCGAGCAGTACTTC. This gives the protein CASSQVERGTGEQYF.

The CDR3 is CASSLYGGGSINTDTQYF. DNA for the CDR3: TGTGCCAGCAGTTTATACGGCGGGGGTTCGATAAACACAGATACGCAGTATTTT. This chain connects TRBV28 to TRBJ2-3, with 7 bases identical to TRBD2. The CDR3 sequence is 18 residues long. Germline CDR1 and CDR2: MDHEN and SYDVKM. J gave up 2 bases and V 1 base, and 12 bases lay outside the gene matches.

The chain uses TRBV12-3 or TRBV12-4 and TRBJ2-3; maybe TRBD1 (7 bases). This CDR3 region has 19 residues. V dropped 4 bases and J dropped 4 bases, with 27 bases sitting between them. CDR3 sequence: CASSSFQIGQGVAADTQYF. The CDR3 DNA is TGTGCCAGCAGTTCGTTTCAAATCGGTCAGGGGGTAGCGGCAGATACGCAGTATTTT.

The chain couples TRBV20-1 to TRBJ2-5; D possibly matches TRBD1 or TRBD2 (5 bases each). The DNA end lines up better with TRBJ2-1; the J call may be wrong. Germline loops: CDR1 DFQATT, CDR2 SNEGSKA (reference sequence). The length of the CDR3 is 15 residues. CDR3 nucleotide sequence: TGCAGTGTCCCTGGGGGTGGACCGTACCAAGAGACCCAGTTCTTC. Its translation: CSVPGGGPYQETQFF.

The V call is TRBV6-2 or TRBV6-3, the J call TRBJ2-3; 9 bases are a match to TRBD2. The CDR3 has 14 residues. Trimming at V came to 6 bases and at J to 5 bases, leaving 6 bases not matched to a gene. In germline, CDR1 is MNHEY, CDR2 SVGEGT. The CDR3 region has the DNA TGTGCCAGCAGACCGAGCGGGGGGATAGATACGCAGTATTTT. This sequence encodes CASRPSGGIDTQYF.

The CDR3 sequence: CASSESRQGRFF. As DNA, the CDR3 is TGTGCCAGCAGTGAAAGTAGGCAGGGGCGGTTCTTC. This rearrangement joins TRBV25-1 to TRBJ2-1; D perhaps matches TRBD1 (6 bases). The germline V gene has CDR1 MGHDK and CDR2 SYGVNS. V lost 2 bases and J 15 bases, leaving 14 bases between the germline ends. CDR3 length: 12 amino acids.